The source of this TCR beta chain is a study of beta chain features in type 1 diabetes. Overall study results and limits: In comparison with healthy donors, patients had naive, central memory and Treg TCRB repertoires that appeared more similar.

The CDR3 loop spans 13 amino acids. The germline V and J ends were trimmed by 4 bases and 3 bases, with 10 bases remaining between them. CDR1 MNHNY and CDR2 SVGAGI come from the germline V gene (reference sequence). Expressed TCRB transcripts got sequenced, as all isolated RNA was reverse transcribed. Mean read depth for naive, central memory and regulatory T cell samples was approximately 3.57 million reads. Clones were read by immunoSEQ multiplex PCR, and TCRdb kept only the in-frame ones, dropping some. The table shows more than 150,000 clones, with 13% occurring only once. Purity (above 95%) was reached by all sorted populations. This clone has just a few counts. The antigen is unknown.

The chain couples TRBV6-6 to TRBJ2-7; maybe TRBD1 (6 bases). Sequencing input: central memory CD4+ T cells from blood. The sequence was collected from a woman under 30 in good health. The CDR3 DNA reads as TGTGCCAGCAGTTGGGACAAAGTCTACGAGCAGTACTTC. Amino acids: CASSWDKVYEQYF.